The source of this T cell receptor beta chain is a study of early T cells in non-severe SARS-CoV-2 infection. This clonotype was observed at least ten times. TCRdb recomputed calls from the 5' RACE reads with MiXCR, one row per CDR3 protein. Of about 61,000 distinct CDR3 sequences listed, under 14% are singletons. The sequenced material came from whole blood. This sequence originates from an adult who was a healthcare worker with PCR-confirmed SARS-CoV-2 infection or an uninfected control (not recorded which).

CDR3 loop: CASSQGPPGNEQFF. The CDR3 DNA reads TGTGCCAGTAGTCAGGGGCCGCCGGGGAATGAGCAGTTCTTC. J is TRBJ2-1 and V is TRBV19; D possibly corresponds to TRBD1 (6 bases). The length of the CDR3 is 14 residues. CDR1 LNHDA and CDR2 SQIVND come from the germline V gene (reference sequence). The V and J ends lost 5 bases and 7 bases respectively, with 15 bases between them.